This T cell receptor beta chain was profiled in a study of blood T cell repertoires in COVID-19. Trimming left V 2 bases short and J 2 bases short, with 13 bases between. The CDR3 spans 16 residues. Germline CDR1 SGDLS, CDR2 YYNGEE. Original analysis: By means of reference gene primer amplification, nucleated cell counts were estimated. TCRdb's table, derived via immunoSEQ multiplex PCR, lists solely in-frame clones and lacks some. D and trimming come from the DNA, and the V and J calls and clone size come from that table. The profile shows about 300,000 clones, roughly 90% of them singletons. Clinical history as reported by participants underpinned cohort assignment.

The sequenced material came from PBMCs or T cells enriched from blood (not recorded which). The V gene is TRBV9, the J gene TRBJ2-2; D possibly corresponds to TRBD2 (6 bases). The clonotype comes from a woman aged 30 to 39 who had recovered from COVID-19. This chain's CDR3 is CASSVIERANTGELFF. The CDR3, as DNA: TGTGCCAGCAGCGTTATTGAGCGGGCAAACACCGGGGAGCTGTTTTTT.